This TCR beta chain was recorded in a study of Ad26.COV2.S vaccination and SARS-CoV-2 variants. Germline CDR1 and CDR2: SNHLY and FYNNEI. The CDR3 contains 14 residues. After removal of 5 bases from V and 6 bases from J, the junction contained 9 bases not matched to a gene. This sample's treatment: roughly 19 received Ad26.COV2.S at low or high dose, single or two shots; roughly 5 received placebo; per-sample allocation not given. Day 63 after the first vaccine or placebo injection was the time point for sampling. The assay was immunoSEQ multiplex PCR, and TCRdb's table has in-frame clones only and misses some. The table includes fewer than 300,000 clones, about 87% detected once.

The sequence was obtained from a person between 18 and 65 years old who received the Ad26.COV2.S COVID-19 vaccine or a placebo. Here the sequenced sample was peripheral blood, taken in a trial of Ad26.COV2.S vaccine versus placebo. The gene calls are TRBV2 and TRBJ2-5; TRBD1 aligns across 7 bases. CDR3 loop: CASSKTGFGQTQYF. The DNA for the CDR3 is TGTGCCAGCAGTAAGACAGGGTTCGGTCAGACCCAGTACTTC.